The 17 T cell receptor beta chains listed next were all sequenced from one sample in a study of OX40 agonist ivuxolimab in advanced cancers. Sequenced by immunoSEQ multiplex PCR; TCRdb stores in-frame clones only, minus some. This sample has 60,000 to 70,000 clones, with 70% to 90% found just once. The sequences come from CD4+ or CD8+ T cells sorted from blood, collected in a trial of the OX40 agonist ivuxolimab. All receptors derive from an adult with an advanced solid tumor such as melanoma, head and neck, liver or kidney cancer.

This clone appeared a single time. The chain recombines TRBV28 with TRBJ1-1, with D maybe TRBD1 (6 bases). Germline V gene lookup returns CDR1 MDHEN and CDR2 SYDVKM. V dropped 6 bases and J dropped 5 bases, with 25 bases sitting between them. This CDR3 has 17 residues. CDR3 amino acids: CASSIQGLTSRRTEAFF. DNA for the CDR3: TGTGCCAGCAGCATACAGGGTCTTACCTCCCGGAGGACTGAAGCTTTCTTT.

This chain uses TRBV14 with TRBJ2-5; the D gene is possibly TRBD1 (6 bases). Per the germline V gene, CDR1 is SGHDN and CDR2 is FVKESK. This CDR3 spans 13 amino acids. V was trimmed by 4 bases and J by 5 bases, leaving 11 bases between them. CDR3 region: CASSLDRLETQYF. CDR3 DNA: TGTGCCAGCAGCCTCGACAGGCTGGAGACCCAGTACTTC.

V and J are TRBV5-5 and TRBJ1-3; TRBD1 might be the D (5 bases). Germline-derived CDR1 and CDR2 are SGHKS and YYEKEE (reference sequence). The CDR3 runs 16 residues. V shed 0 bases and J shed 0 bases, with 10 bases lying between them. The CDR3 region is CASSLDGAASGNTIYF. The CDR3 DNA follows: TGTGCCAGCAGCTTGGACGGGGCGGCCTCTGGAAACACCATATATTTT.

The chain employs TRBV30 and TRBJ2-5; D ambiguous. Germline V gene lookup returns CDR1 GTSNPN and CDR2 SVGIG (reference sequence). The CDR3 has 11 residues. With 5 bases removed from V and 7 bases from J, the gap between germline ends came to 11 bases. The CDR3 region is CAWAPSGTQYF. In DNA form, the CDR3 reads TGTGCCTGGGCCCCCTCGGGGACCCAGTACTTC. The full variable domain, with the rest looked up from reference TRBV30 and TRBJ2-5, is SQTIHQWPATLVQPVGSPLSLECTVEGTSNPNLYWYRQAAGRGLQLLFYSVGIGQISSEVPQNLSASRPQDRQFILSSKKLLLSDSGFYLCAWAPSGTQYFGPGTRLLVL.

The chain carries TRBV9 and TRBJ1-4; unclear D gene. With 0 bases removed from V and 2 bases from J, the gap between germline ends came to 11 bases. The germline V gene encodes CDR1 SGDLS and CDR2 YYNGEE. The CDR3 is made up of 16 amino acids. DNA of the CDR3: TGTGCCAGCAGCGTAGGAAGTCGGAGTACTAATGAAAAACTGTTTTTT. Protein: CASSVGSRSTNEKLFF.

For the CDR3, the DNA is TGCGCCAGCGCATGGGACAGGAGCTCCTACGAGCAGTACTTC. Translation gives CASAWDRSSYEQYF. The rearrangement joins TRBV10-2 to TRBJ2-7, with TRBD1 matching 8 bases. Per the germline V gene, CDR1 is WSHSY and CDR2 is SAAADI. V lost 8 bases and J lost 0; bases outside the gene matches: 6. The CDR3 loop spans 14 amino acids.

The chain is built from TRBV7-6 and TRBJ1-3; D is perhaps TRBD1 (6 bases). The CDR3 spans 14 residues. Trimming took 5 bases from V and 4 from J, leaving 12 bases between them. From germline, CDR1 is SGHVS and CDR2 FNYEAQ. The DNA for the CDR3 is TGTGCCAGCAGCCCAACAGGGTCGGGAAACACCATATATTTT. Translation gives CASSPTGSGNTIYF.

This chain links TRBV19 with TRBJ2-3, with 8 bases lining up with TRBD2. This CDR3 has 15 residues. Losses at the gene ends were 11 bases for V and 8 bases for J; bases not matched to a gene: 18. The germline CDR1 and CDR2 sequences are LNHDA and SQIVND (reference sequence). The CDR3, as DNA: TGTGCCTCCGCAGGAGCACTAGCGGTGTCTGCTACGCAGTATTTT. It translates to CASAGALAVSATQYF.

The rearrangement joins TRBV7-8 to TRBJ1-5; 7 bases align to TRBD1. The CDR3 totals 15 residues. CDR1 SGHVS and CDR2 FQNEAQ come from the germline V gene. V dropped 5 bases and J dropped 1; count of bases not matched to a gene: 5. The CDR3 DNA sequence: TGTGCCAGCAGCCGAGGGACAGTGAGCAATCAGCCCCAGCATTTT. This encodes CASSRGTVSNQPQHF. Full variable domain (missing parts from reference TRBV7-8 and TRBJ1-5): GAGVSQSPRYKVAKRGQDVALRCDPISGHVSLFWYQQALGQGPEFLTYFQNEAQLDKSGLPSDRFFAERPEGSVSTLKIQRTQQEDSAVYLCASSRGTVSNQPQHFGDGTRLSIL.

The chain is built from TRBV6-1 and TRBJ2-7; 16 nucleotides align to TRBD2. The CDR3 is 18 residues long. Germline loops: CDR1 MNHNS, CDR2 SASEGT. J was trimmed by 9 bases and V by 2 bases; bases with no gene match: 13. This chain's CDR3 is CASSEPGQGTSGRGGQYF. In DNA, the CDR3 is TGTGCCAGCAGTGAACCGGGACAGGGGACTAGCGGGAGGGGGGGGCAGTACTTC.

V is TRBV9 and J is TRBJ2-7; D remains ambiguous. Germline assignment: CDR1 SGDLS and CDR2 YYNGEE. The CDR3 runs 14 residues. The V end was cut by 1 base, the J end by 2 bases, with 10 bases between. In DNA form, the CDR3 reads TGTGCCAGCAGCGTAAGGCAGGTTACCTACGAGCAGTACTTC. It yields the protein CASSVRQVTYEQYF.

This clone was found a few times. The chain recombines TRBV18 with TRBJ1-3; a possible D gene is TRBD1 (5 bases). The germline V gene has CDR1 KGHSH and CDR2 LQKENI. The CDR3 length is 17 residues. The ends were cut back, 0 bases at V and 0 bases at J, with 12 bases in the middle. CDR3 DNA: TGTGCCAGCTCACCACCGGGGGTATCAAACTCTGGAAACACCATATATTTT. This encodes CASSPPGVSNSGNTIYF.

V usage is TRBV5-5 and J usage is TRBJ2-3; D is unclear. The V end lost 0 bases, the J end lost 3 bases, and 11 bases lay between the germline ends. Germline V gene sequence: CDR1 SGHKS, CDR2 YYEKEE (reference sequence). CDR3 length: 15 residues. CDR3 sequence (DNA): TGTGCCAGCAGCTTGGATGGACCCCGAACAGATACGCAGTATTTT. It specifies CASSLDGPRTDTQYF.

The rearrangement joins TRBV27 to TRBJ1-2; 7 nucleotides agree with TRBD1. The CDR3 is 14 amino acids. With 3 bases clipped from V and 3 bases from J, the junction kept 4 bases outside the gene matches. Germline-derived CDR1 and CDR2 are MNHEY and SMNVEV (reference sequence). CDR3 sequence (DNA): TGTGCCAGCAGTTTTACCGGGACAGACTATGGCTACACCTTC. Its protein product is CASSFTGTDYGYTF.

CDR3 coding DNA: TGTGCCAGCAGCTGGCGGGGGGGCTCCTACAATGAGCAGTTCTTC. It is translated as CASSWRGGSYNEQFF. The V call is TRBV7-2, the J call TRBJ2-1, with 9 bases matching TRBD2. The CDR3 extends over 15 amino acids. Germline CDR1 SGHTA, CDR2 FQGNSA. V dropped 4 bases and J dropped 0; count of bases not matched to a gene: 1.

The chain is built from TRBV7-8 and TRBJ2-5; D not certain. Germline V gene sequence: CDR1 SGHVS, CDR2 FQNEAQ. The CDR3 has 13 residues. Trimming left V 5 bases short and J 2 bases short, with 9 bases between. CDR3: CASSLGKQETQYF. DNA for the CDR3: TGTGCCAGCAGCCTGGGAAAACAAGAGACCCAGTACTTC.

The chain links TRBV5-1 to TRBJ2-5, with D possibly TRBD2 on 5 matching bases. Trimming removed 2 bases from V and 4 bases from J, with 9 bases in between. Germline CDR1 reads SGHRS; CDR2 reads YFSETQ. This CDR3 is 13 amino acids long. The CDR3 region is CASSFDGRETQYF. CDR3 nucleotide sequence: TGCGCCAGCAGCTTTGATGGGAGAGAGACCCAGTACTTC. Based on the CDR3 plus reference TRBV5-1 and TRBJ2-5, the full variable domain is KAGVTQTPRYLIKTRGQQVTLSCSPISGHRSVSWYQQTPGQGLQFLFEYFSETQRNKGNFPGRFSGRQFSNSRSEMNVSTLELGDSALYLCASSFDGRETQYFGPGTRLLVL.